This T cell receptor beta chain was identified in a study of cytomegalovirus exposure and HLA in healthy donors. Study as a whole: According to later analysis, the same platform produced the approximately 130 validation and 600 to 800 first-cohort repertoires.

Findings and caveats of the study: In vitro experiments confirmed that three CMV-associated chains were specific for CMV antigens. Reports showed the classifier diagnosing cytomegalovirus status with high specificity and sensitivity.

The donors were part of the validation cohort of roughly 110 subjects. That cohort was separate from the first cohort, which comprised several hundred subjects. Data came from immunoSEQ multiplex PCR; TCRdb stores just in-frame clones and leaves some out. The profile shows some 150,000 clones, 88% of them singletons. This CDR3 comprises 16 residues. Trimming at V came to 4 bases and at J to 4 bases, leaving 9 bases not matched to a gene. CDR1 and CDR2 from the germline V gene are SGHDT and YYEEEE. In the case of this clone: The antigen is unknown.

This receptor was taken from a man aged 18-30 years in good health and CMV-seronegative. The chain joins TRBV5-6 to TRBJ2-1; 9 bases line up with TRBD2. Sequencing was performed on PBMCs. CDR3 DNA: TGTGCCAGCAGCGCCCCATTAGCGGGGGTTTACAATGAGCAGTTCTTC. Its translation is CASSAPLAGVYNEQFF.